This TCR beta chain was observed in a study of shared clonotypes between healthy human individuals. Study at large: Donor composition was two women and a few men, aged 18 to 49. Regarding the study as a whole: Clonotypes not shared had lower generation probabilities than those common to all four donors. There were few donors, and this limited the genetic and exposure-history diversity represented.

Each CD8 memory set brought CD45RO+ cells together with CCR7-negative CD45RA+ TemRA cells. Germline-derived CDR1 and CDR2 are LNHDA and SQIVND (reference sequence). V was trimmed by 6 bases and J by 7 bases, leaving 15 bases between them. CDR3 size: 14 residues. Data came from immunoSEQ multiplex PCR; TCRdb stores just in-frame clones and leaves some out. The table has a few hundred thousand clones, around nine tenths seen once. About this clone: Its matching antigen is unknown.

The sequencing input was memory CD8+ T cells sorted from blood. Subset here: CD45RO+ cells pooled with CCR7-negative TemRA cells. The TCR originated in a man in his late teens or twenties in good health. This chain links TRBV19 with TRBJ1-4; no firm D call. The CDR3 here is CASSVDLEVEKLFF. In nucleotides, the CDR3 is TGTGCCAGTAGCGTCGATTTAGAGGTTGAAAAACTGTTTTTT.